This TCR beta chain was profiled in a study of metastatic and nonmetastatic thyroid tumors. The CDR3 contains 19 residues. Germline trimming cut 2 bases from V and 4 bases from J; bases unmatched to any gene: 14. Germline V lookup: CDR1 MNHEY, CDR2 SVGEGT. Patients were all untreated before their thyroid surgery. TCRdb called clones again from the PCR reads with MiXCR. This table has about 19,000 clones, just over 35% appearing once. Sequencing was carried out using tumor tissue. The receptor comes from a female donor with papillary thyroid cancer or a benign thyroid nodule (not recorded which). Some clones in this sample may be carry-over from other donors' samples. The chain carries TRBV6-2 or TRBV6-3 and TRBJ2-3; 11 bases are a match to TRBD1. The CDR3 DNA sequence: TGTGCCAGCAGTTACCTCGGACAGGGGGCTAACCGGTATCCAGATACGCAGTATTTT. Protein product: CASSYLGQGANRYPDTQYF.